The entry below gives a single TCR beta chain sequence along with its context. What it recognizes is unknown. TCRdb processed the 5' RACE reads again and assigns one entry to each CDR3 protein, with no DNA. Its table records approximately 210,000 distinct CDR3 sequences. These data are taken from a study of monozygotic twins with inflammatory bowel disease. Findings of the study overall: No repertoire similarity difference was seen between concordant and discordant twins; power was possibly limited. There was no way to distinguish the different T cell subtypes. Nothing supported a single strong signal or clonotype that was associated with IBD.

This receptor was obtained from a human donor with ulcerative colitis or Crohn's disease, or a healthy co-twin of an affected twin (not recorded which). Material for sequencing was blood.

CDR3 amino acids: CASTKHTRQPQHF. This chain connects TRBV12-3 or TRBV12-4 to TRBJ1-5. This CDR3 contains 13 residues.